What follows describes a single T cell receptor (beta chain). Its antigen is undetermined. Preparation of the TCRbeta library involved a method that used unique molecular identifiers. Via MiXCR, TCRdb re-called the PCR reads, giving one row per CDR3 protein. The sample shows hundreds of thousands of distinct CDR3 sequences, 13% of them seen only once. This sample is drawn from a study of T-cell reconstitution after alpha-beta-depleted transplantation in children. Study-wide results and limits: The origin of alpha-beta T cells about two months after transplant was reportedly several hundred expanded graft clones.

The germline CDR1 and CDR2 sequences are LNHNV and YYDKDF (reference sequence). V lost 0 bases and J lost 3; bases outside the gene matches: 4. The CDR3 length is 16 residues. Sample: PBMCs, taken before TCRalphabeta/CD19-depleted stem cell transplant. The receptor's source is a girl between 2 and 10 years old with congenital amegakaryocytic thrombocytopenia, due to receive a stem cell transplant. This chain joins TRBV15 and TRBJ2-1, with 8 bases aligning to TRBD2. CDR3 bases: TGTGCCACCAGCAGAGATCGGGGACTAGGCTACAATGAGCAGTTCTTC. Encoded protein: CATSRDRGLGYNEQFF.